This T cell receptor beta chain was captured in a study of T-cell memory formation after mild COVID-19. From the 5' RACE reads, TCRdb called clonotypes with MiXCR, one entry per CDR3 protein. This table has about half a million distinct CDR3 sequences, 15% to 20% appearing once. Ten or more counts support this clonotype. Sequencing used PBMCs or a T cell subset sorted from them (not recorded which). The receptor was derived from an adult woman who had mild COVID-19 (a few samples of this study predate the infection). Cell type and time point are not known.

The CDR3 DNA sequence: TGCAGTGGGTCTGACGGCTACGAGCAGTACTTC. Its translation: CSGSDGYEQYF. V is TRBV20-1 and J is TRBJ2-7, with unresolved D. This CDR3 region has 11 residues. V lost 7 bases, J lost 3 bases, and 10 bases lay in between. The germline gives CDR1 DFQATT, CDR2 SNEGSKA (reference sequence).